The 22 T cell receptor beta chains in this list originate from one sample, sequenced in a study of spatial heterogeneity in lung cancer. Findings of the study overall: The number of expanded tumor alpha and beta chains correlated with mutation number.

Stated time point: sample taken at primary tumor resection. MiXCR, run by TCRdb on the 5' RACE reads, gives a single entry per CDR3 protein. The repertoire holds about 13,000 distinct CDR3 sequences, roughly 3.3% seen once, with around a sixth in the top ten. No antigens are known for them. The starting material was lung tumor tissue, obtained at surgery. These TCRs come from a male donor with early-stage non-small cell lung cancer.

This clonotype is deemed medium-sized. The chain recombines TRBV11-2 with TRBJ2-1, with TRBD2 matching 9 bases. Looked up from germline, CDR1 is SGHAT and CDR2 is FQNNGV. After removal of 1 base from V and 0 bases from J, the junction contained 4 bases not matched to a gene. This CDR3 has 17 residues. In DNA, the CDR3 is TGTGCCAGCAGCTTAGTTCGCGGGGGGGCCTCCTACAATGAGCAGTTCTTC. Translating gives CASSLVRGGASYNEQFF.

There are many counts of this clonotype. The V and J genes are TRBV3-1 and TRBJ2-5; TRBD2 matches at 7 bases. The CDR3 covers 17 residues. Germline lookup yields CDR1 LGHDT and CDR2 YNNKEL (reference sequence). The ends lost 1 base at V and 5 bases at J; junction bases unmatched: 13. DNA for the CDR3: TGTGCCAGCAGCCAAGGATCAGGAGAGCGGGGAGGGGAGACCCAGTACTTC. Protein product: CASSQGSGERGGETQYF.

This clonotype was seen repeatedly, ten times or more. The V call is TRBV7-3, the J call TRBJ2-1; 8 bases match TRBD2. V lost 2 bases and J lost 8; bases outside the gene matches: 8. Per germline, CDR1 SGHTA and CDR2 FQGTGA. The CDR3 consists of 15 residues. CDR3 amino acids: CASSLSPGGPYEQFF. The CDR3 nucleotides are TGTGCCAGCAGCTTATCACCGGGGGGGCCCTATGAGCAGTTCTTC.

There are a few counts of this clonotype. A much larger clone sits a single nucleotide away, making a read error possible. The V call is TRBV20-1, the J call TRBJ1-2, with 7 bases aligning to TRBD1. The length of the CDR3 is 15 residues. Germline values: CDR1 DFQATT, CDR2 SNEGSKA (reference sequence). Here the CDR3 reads CSARDNRGAVYGDTF. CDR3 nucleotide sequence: TGCAGTGCTAGAGATAACAGGGGCGCCGTCTATGGCGACACCTTC.

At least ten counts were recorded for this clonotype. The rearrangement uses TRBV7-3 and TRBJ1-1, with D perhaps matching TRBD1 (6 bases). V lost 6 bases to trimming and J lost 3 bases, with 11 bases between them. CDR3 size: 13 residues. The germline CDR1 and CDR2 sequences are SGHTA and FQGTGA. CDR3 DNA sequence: TGTGCCAGCAGACCAGGGGCGGACACTGAAGCTTTCTTT. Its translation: CASRPGADTEAFF.

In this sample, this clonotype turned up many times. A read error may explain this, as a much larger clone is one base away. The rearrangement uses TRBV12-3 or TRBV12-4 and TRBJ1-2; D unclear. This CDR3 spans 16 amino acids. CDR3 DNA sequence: TGTGCCAGCAGTTTTGATTCGGGCCCGATAGGGTATGGCGACACCTTC. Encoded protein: CASSFDSGPIGYGDTF.

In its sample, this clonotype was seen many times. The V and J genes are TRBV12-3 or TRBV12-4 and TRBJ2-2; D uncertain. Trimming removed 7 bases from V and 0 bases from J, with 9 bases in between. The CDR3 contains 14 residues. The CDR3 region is CASTPTANTGELFF. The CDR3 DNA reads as TGTGCCAGCACCCCGACGGCGAACACCGGGGAGCTGTTTTTT.

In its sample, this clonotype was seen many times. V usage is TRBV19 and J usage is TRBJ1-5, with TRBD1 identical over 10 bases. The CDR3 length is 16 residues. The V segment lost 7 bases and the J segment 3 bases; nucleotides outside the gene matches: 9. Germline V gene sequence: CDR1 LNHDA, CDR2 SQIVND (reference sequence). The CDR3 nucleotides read TGTGCCAGTACCCCGGGACAGGGGTTTTTCAATCAGCCCCAGCATTTT. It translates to CASTPGQGFFNQPQHF.

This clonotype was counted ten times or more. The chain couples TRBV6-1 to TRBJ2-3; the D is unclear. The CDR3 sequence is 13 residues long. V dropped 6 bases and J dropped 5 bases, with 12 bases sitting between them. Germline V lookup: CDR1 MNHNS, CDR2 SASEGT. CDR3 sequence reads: CASSPSKRDTQYF. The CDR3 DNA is TGTGCCAGCAGCCCGAGTAAGAGAGATACGCAGTATTTT.

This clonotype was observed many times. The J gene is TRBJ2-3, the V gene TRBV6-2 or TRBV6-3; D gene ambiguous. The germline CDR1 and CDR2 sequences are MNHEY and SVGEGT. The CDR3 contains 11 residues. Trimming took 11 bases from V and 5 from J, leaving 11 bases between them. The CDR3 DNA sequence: TGTGCCGTCGACCGAGGAGATACGCAGTATTTT. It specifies CAVDRGDTQYF.

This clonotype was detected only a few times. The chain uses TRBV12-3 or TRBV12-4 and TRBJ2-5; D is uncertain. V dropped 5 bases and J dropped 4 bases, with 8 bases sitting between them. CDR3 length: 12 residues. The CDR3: CASSTNGETQYF. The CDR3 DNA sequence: TGTGCCAGCAGTACGAACGGAGAGACCCAGTACTTC.

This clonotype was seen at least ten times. As DNA, the CDR3 is TGTGCCAGCAGCAAGCGATCACCAGAACGGGGCACAGATACGCAGTATTTT. It is translated as CASSKRSPERGTDTQYF. The gene calls are TRBV7-2 and TRBJ2-3; D gene unclear. Trimming took off 5 bases at V and 1 base at J, with 19 bases between the two ends. The CDR3 is made up of 17 amino acids. Germline CDR1 SGHTA, CDR2 FQGNSA.

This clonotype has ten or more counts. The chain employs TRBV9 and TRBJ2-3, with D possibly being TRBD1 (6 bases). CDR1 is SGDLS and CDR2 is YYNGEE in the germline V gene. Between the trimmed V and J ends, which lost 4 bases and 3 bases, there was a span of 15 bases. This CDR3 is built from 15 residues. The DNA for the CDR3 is TGTGCCAGCAGCCCCATCTCGGGACAAACAGATACGCAGTATTTT. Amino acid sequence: CASSPISGQTDTQYF. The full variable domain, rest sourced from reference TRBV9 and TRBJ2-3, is DSGVTQTPKHLITATGQRVTLRCSPRSGDLSVYWYQQSLDQGLQFLIQYYNGEERAKGNILERFSAQQFPDLHSELNLSSLELGDSALYFCASSPISGQTDTQYFGPGTRLTVL.

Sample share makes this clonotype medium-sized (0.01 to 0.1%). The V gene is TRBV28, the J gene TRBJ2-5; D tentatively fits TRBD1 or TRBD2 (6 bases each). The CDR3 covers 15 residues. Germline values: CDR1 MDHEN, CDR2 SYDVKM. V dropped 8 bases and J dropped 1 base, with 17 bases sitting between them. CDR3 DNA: TGTGCCAGCGAATCTGCCGGGGGCGGCCAAGAGACCCAGTACTTC. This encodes CASESAGGGQETQYF.

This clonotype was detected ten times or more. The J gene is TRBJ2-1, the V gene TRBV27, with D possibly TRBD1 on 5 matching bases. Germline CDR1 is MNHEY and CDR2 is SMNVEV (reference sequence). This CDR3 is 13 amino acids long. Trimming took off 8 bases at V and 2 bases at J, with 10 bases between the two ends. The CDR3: CASWTPAYNEQFF. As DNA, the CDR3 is TGTGCCAGCTGGACACCCGCCTACAATGAGCAGTTCTTC.

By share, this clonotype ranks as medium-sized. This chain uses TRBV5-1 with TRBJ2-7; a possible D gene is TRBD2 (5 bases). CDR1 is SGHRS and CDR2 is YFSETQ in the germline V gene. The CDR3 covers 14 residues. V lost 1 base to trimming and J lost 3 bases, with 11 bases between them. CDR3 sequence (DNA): TGCGCCAGCAGCTTGAGCGGTAGTAACTACGAGCAGTACTTC. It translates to CASSLSGSNYEQYF.

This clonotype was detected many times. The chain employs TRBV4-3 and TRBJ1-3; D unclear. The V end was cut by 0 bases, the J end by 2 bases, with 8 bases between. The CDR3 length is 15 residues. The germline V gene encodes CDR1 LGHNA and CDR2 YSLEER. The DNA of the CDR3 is TGCGCCAGCAGCCAAGATGCAGGACCTGGAAACACCATATATTTT. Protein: CASSQDAGPGNTIYF.

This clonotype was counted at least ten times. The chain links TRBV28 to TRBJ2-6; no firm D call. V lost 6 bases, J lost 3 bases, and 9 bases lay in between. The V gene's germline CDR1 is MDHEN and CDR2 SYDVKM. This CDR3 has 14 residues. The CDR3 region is CASSPPGGANVLTF. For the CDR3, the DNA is TGTGCCAGCAGCCCTCCGGGTGGGGCCAACGTCCTGACTTTC.

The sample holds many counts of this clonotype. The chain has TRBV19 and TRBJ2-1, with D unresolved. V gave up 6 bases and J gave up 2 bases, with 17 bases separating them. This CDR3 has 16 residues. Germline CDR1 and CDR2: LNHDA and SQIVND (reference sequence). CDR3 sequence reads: CASRTYHGRTYNEQFF. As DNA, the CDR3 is TGTGCCAGTAGGACCTACCATGGAAGGACCTACAATGAGCAGTTCTTC.

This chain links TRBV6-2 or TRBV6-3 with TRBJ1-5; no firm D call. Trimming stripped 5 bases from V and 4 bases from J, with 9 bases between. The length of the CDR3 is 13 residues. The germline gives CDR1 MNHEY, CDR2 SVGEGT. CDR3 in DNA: TGTGCCAGCAGTGTATACGGGAATCAGCCCCAGCATTTT. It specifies CASSVYGNQPQHF.

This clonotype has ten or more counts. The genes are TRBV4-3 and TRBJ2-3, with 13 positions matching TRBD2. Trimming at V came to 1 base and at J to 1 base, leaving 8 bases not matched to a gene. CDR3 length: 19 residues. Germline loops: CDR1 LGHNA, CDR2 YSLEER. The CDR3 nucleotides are TGCGCCAGCAGCCAAGTTGCCGGGACTAGCGGGGCTGGCACAGATACGCAGTATTTT. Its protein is CASSQVAGTSGAGTDTQYF.

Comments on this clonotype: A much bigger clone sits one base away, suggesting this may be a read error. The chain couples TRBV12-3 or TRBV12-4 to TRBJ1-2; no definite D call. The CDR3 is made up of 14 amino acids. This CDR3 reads CAGRAGEGRDGYTF. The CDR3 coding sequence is TGTGCCGGCAGAGCCGGGGAAGGGAGGGATGGCTACACCTTC.